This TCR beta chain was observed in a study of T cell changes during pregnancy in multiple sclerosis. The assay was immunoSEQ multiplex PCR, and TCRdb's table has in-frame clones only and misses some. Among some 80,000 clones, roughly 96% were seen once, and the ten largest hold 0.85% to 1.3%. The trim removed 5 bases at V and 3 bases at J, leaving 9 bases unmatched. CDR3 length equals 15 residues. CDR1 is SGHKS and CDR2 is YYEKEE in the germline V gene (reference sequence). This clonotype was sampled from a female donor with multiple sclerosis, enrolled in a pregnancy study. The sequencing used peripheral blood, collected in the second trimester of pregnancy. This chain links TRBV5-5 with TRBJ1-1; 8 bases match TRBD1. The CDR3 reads CASSRTGFLDTEAFF. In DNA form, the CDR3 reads TGTGCCAGCAGTCGGACAGGGTTCCTGGACACTGAAGCTTTCTTT.